These 30 T cell receptor beta chains were sequenced from one sample in a study of shared clonotypes between healthy human individuals (dated by TCRdb to 2020 to 2021). CD8 naive samples were CD45RO-negative cells positively selected for CCR7, giving a CD45RA+CCR7+ population that excluded TemRA cells. The method behind the library was the immunoSEQ multiplex PCR assay. Held by TCRdb, this immuneACCESS table contains in-frame sequences only and omits some clones. Under half of the omission traces to an unresolved V gene where checked; the cause of the rest is unknown. The sample records some 800,000 clones, more than 85% of which are singletons. The top ten clonotypes cover around 24% of the sample. Material for sequencing was naive CD8+ T cells sorted from blood. The label giving this sample's cell subset or site can be read as: CD45RA+CCR7+. The receptors were gathered from a man aged 25 to 40 in good health.

The chain is built from TRBV28 and TRBJ1-1; D not certain. CDR1 is MDHEN, CDR2 SYDVKM, per germline. V lost 5 bases and J lost 4, with 20 bases in between. The CDR3 covers 16 residues. The CDR3 DNA follows: TGTGCCAGCAGTCTCCAGGTCGGACCTGCGAGCACTGAAGCTTTCTTT. Residues: CASSLQVGPASTEAFF.

This clone was counted a single time. As DNA, the CDR3 is TGTGCCAGCAGTCCATACAACACAGATACGCAGTATTTT. Translating it yields CASSPYNTDTQYF. The J gene is TRBJ2-3, the V gene TRBV6-5; no clear D. Between the trimmed V and J ends, which lost 5 bases and 2 bases, there was a span of 8 bases. Germline CDR1 reads MNHEY; CDR2 reads SVGAGI. The CDR3 totals 13 residues.

The sample holds one count of this clone. CDR3: CASSDWTENNEQFF. Written as DNA, the CDR3 is TGCGCCAGCAGTGACTGGACAGAAAACAATGAGCAGTTCTTC. This rearrangement joins TRBV10-1 to TRBJ2-1; D possibly corresponds to TRBD1 (6 bases). There are 14 residues in the CDR3. Germline lookup yields CDR1 WNHNN and CDR2 SYGVQD (reference sequence). Trimming removed 3 bases at V and 5 bases at J, with 11 bases between.

V gene TRBV7-9 combines with J gene TRBJ2-3; D gene ambiguous. There are 14 residues in the CDR3. CDR1 and CDR2 (germline): SEHNR, FQNEAQ (reference sequence). V was pared by 4 bases and J by 7 bases, with 15 bases between. The CDR3 loop is CASSSNDLLHTQYF. The CDR3 coding sequence is TGTGCCAGCAGCTCCAACGACTTGTTACATACGCAGTATTTT. The full variable domain, completed using reference TRBV7-9 and TRBJ2-3, is DTGVSQNPRHKITKRGQNVTFRCDPISEHNRLYWYRQTLGQGPEFLTYFQNEAQLEKSRLLSDRFSAERPKGSFSTLEIQRTEQGDSAMYLCASSSNDLLHTQYFGPGTRLTVL.

The chain recombines TRBV5-4 with TRBJ2-5, with 8 positions matching TRBD2. This CDR3 contains 16 residues. Germline assignment: CDR1 SGHNT and CDR2 YYREEE (reference sequence). V lost 4 bases, J lost 3 bases, and 11 bases stayed unmatched. CDR3: CASSPGLASFEETQYF. CDR3 DNA sequence: TGTGCCAGCAGCCCAGGACTAGCTAGTTTCGAAGAGACCCAGTACTTC.

The rearrangement joins TRBV28 to TRBJ2-7; TRBD1 matches at 7 bases. The V segment lost 4 bases and the J segment 2 bases; nucleotides outside the gene matches: 17. This CDR3 comprises 18 residues. CDR1 is MDHEN and CDR2 is SYDVKM in the germline V gene. The CDR3 reads CASSSPFLTGTETYEQYF. The CDR3 DNA reads TGTGCCAGCAGTTCACCTTTCTTAACCGGGACAGAAACCTACGAGCAGTACTTC.

This sequence joins TRBV7-9 and TRBJ2-7; a weak D match, TRBD2 (5 bases). V shed 1 base and J shed 0 bases, with 10 bases lying between them. The germline gives CDR1 SEHNR, CDR2 FQNEAQ (reference sequence). This CDR3 contains 15 residues. The CDR3 DNA follows: TGTGCCAGCAGCTTAGTCGAGGGAGCCTCCTACGAGCAGTACTTC. This gives the protein CASSLVEGASYEQYF.

This clone has just a few counts. The chain employs TRBV10-3 and TRBJ2-5; maybe TRBD2 (5 bases). The CDR3 spans 15 residues. The V gene lost 2 bases and the J gene lost 1 base, with 11 bases spanning the gap. Germline V gene lookup returns CDR1 ENHRY and CDR2 SYGVKD. CDR3 nucleotide sequence: TGTGCCATCAGTGAGCCGGGATTTACCCAAGAGACCCAGTACTTC. It codes for CAISEPGFTQETQYF.

J is TRBJ2-1 and V is TRBV10-1; the D is unclear. The V and J ends lost 0 bases and 10 bases respectively, with 19 bases between them. Germline loops: CDR1 WNHNN, CDR2 SYGVQD (reference sequence). This CDR3 comprises 16 residues. The CDR3 DNA reads as TGCGCCAGCAGTGAGTCGATGGTTGAAATTGGCGGAGAGCAGTTCTTC. Protein sequence: CASSESMVEIGGEQFF.

Of note for this clone: Sequence at one end of the junction differs from germline and may be a read error. V gene TRBV27 combines with J gene TRBJ2-3; 12 bases agree with TRBD2. The CDR3 runs 12 residues. CDR1 is MNHEY and CDR2 is SMNVEV in the germline V gene (reference sequence). DNA for the CDR3: TGTGCCAGCAGTGCTTCTAGCGGGAGGGCAAATTTT. Amino acid sequence: CASSASSGRANF.

This chain joins TRBV6-6 and TRBJ2-7, with unresolved D. Trimming cost V 4 bases and J 2 bases, with 9 bases left between them. This CDR3 is 13 amino acids long. CDR1 and CDR2 from the germline V gene are MNHNY and SVGAGI (reference sequence). This chain's CDR3 is CASSSRAAYEQYF. CDR3 coding DNA: TGTGCCAGCAGTTCCCGGGCTGCCTACGAGCAGTACTTC.

Note on this clone: Other DNA sequences in this sample translate to the same CDR3. The chain has TRBV7-9 and TRBJ2-7; D possibly matches TRBD1 or TRBD2 (5 bases each). V dropped 5 bases and J dropped 3 bases, with 11 bases sitting between them. CDR3 length: 13 residues. Per germline, CDR1 SEHNR and CDR2 FQNEAQ (reference sequence). The CDR3 DNA follows: TGTGCCAGCAGCCCCAGGGACGGCTACGAGCAGTACTTC. It specifies CASSPRDGYEQYF.

The V gene is TRBV27, the J gene TRBJ2-7; 10 nucleotides agree with TRBD2. Germline V gene sequence: CDR1 MNHEY, CDR2 SMNVEV (reference sequence). Unmatched junction bases numbered 2, after V lost 5 bases and J lost 1 base. The CDR3 has 14 amino acids. The CDR3 spells CASSVSGRSYEQYF. In DNA, the CDR3 is TGTGCCAGCAGTGTTAGCGGGAGGTCCTACGAGCAGTACTTC.

The rearrangement links TRBV11-2 to TRBJ1-1; D may be TRBD1 (5 bases). V gave up 3 bases and J gave up 10 bases, with 18 bases separating them. This CDR3 has 14 residues. CDR1 and CDR2 from the germline V gene are SGHAT and FQNNGV. CDR3 nucleotides: TGTGCCAGCAGCTTTCTCTCCAGGGATCAGGGAGCTTTCTTT. It translates to CASSFLSRDQGAFF.

The genes are TRBV9 and TRBJ1-2; D remains ambiguous. CDR1 is SGDLS and CDR2 is YYNGEE in the germline V gene. V shed 4 bases and J shed 4 bases, with 11 bases lying between them. The CDR3 is made up of 13 amino acids. CDR3 residues: CASSRAATYGYTF. The CDR3 nucleotides read TGTGCCAGCAGCCGGGCGGCTACCTATGGCTACACCTTC.

V usage is TRBV27 and J usage is TRBJ2-7, with TRBD1 identical over 8 bases. CDR3 length equals 16 residues. V was clipped by 5 bases and J by 4 bases; unmatched bases: 13. CDR1 is MNHEY, CDR2 SMNVEV, per germline (reference sequence). CDR3 loop: CASSPRTGRLLYEQYF. As DNA, the CDR3 is TGTGCCAGCAGTCCCAGGACAGGGCGTCTCCTTTACGAGCAGTACTTC.

The J gene is TRBJ2-7, the V gene TRBV4-1; D is uncertain. Deletions cut 0 bases from V and 5 bases from J, with 11 bases between. CDR3 length: 14 residues. The germline gives CDR1 MGHRA, CDR2 YSYEKL. CDR3 nucleotide sequence: TGCGCCAGCAGCCAAGAAGGCCAGGTTAACGAGCAGTACTTC. This encodes CASSQEGQVNEQYF.

V and J are TRBV6-5 and TRBJ2-3; 9 bases align to TRBD2. Germline V gene sequence: CDR1 MNHEY, CDR2 SVGAGI. V dropped 5 bases and J dropped 1; count of bases not matched to a gene: 4. The CDR3 runs to 15 residues. CDR3 sequence reads: CASSLLAGGTDTQYF. The CDR3 nucleotides are TGTGCCAGCAGTCTACTAGCGGGTGGCACAGATACGCAGTATTTT.

This clone was observed a single time. The V gene is TRBV11-2, the J gene TRBJ2-5; D unclear. Germline V gives CDR1 SGHAT, CDR2 FQNNGV. The CDR3 runs 14 residues. The V gene lost 1 base and the J gene lost 3 bases, with 9 bases spanning the gap. In DNA form, the CDR3 reads TGTGCCAGCAGCTTAGCGGGTAAAGAAGAGACCCAGTACTTC. Its protein product is CASSLAGKEETQYF.

V and J are TRBV7-9 and TRBJ2-1; TRBD2 matches at 9 bases. From germline, CDR1 is SEHNR and CDR2 FQNEAQ (reference sequence). The CDR3 covers 17 residues. The junction had 15 bases not matched to a gene; V was cut back by 4 bases and J by 8 bases. The CDR3 here is CASSSTRGLAGADEQFF. The CDR3 DNA follows: TGTGCCAGCAGCTCCACCCGCGGGTTAGCGGGAGCGGATGAGCAGTTCTTC.

The chain carries TRBV11-2 and TRBJ2-1; D is possibly TRBD2 (6 bases). CDR1 and CDR2 (germline): SGHAT, FQNNGV. This CDR3 contains 15 residues. V lost 5 bases to trimming and J lost 2 bases, with 13 bases between them. CDR3 in DNA: TGTGCCAGCAGCCGCCCGGGAGAACCCTACAATGAGCAGTTCTTC. It yields the protein CASSRPGEPYNEQFF. Full variable domain (outside the CDR3, taken from reference TRBV11-2 and TRBJ2-1): EAGVAQSPRYKIIEKRQSVAFWCNPISGHATLYWYQQILGQGPKLLIQFQNNGVVDDSQLPKDRFSAERLKGVDSTLKIQPAKLEDSAVYLCASSRPGEPYNEQFFGPGTRLTVL.

The chain has TRBV4-3 and TRBJ2-1; 8 bases line up with TRBD2. Germline lookup yields CDR1 LGHNA and CDR2 YSLEER. The CDR3 consists of 17 residues. With V trimmed by 3 bases and J by 2 bases, 9 bases remained unmatched. In DNA form, the CDR3 reads TGCGCCAGCAGCCAGTCATCGTTAGCGGGAACCTACAATGAGCAGTTCTTC. Protein sequence: CASSQSSLAGTYNEQFF.

This chain joins TRBV7-3 and TRBJ1-1, with D perhaps TRBD1 (5 bases). The ends were cut back, 3 bases at V and 4 bases at J, with 9 bases in the middle. This CDR3 is 13 amino acids long. Germline V gene lookup returns CDR1 SGHTA and CDR2 FQGTGA. CDR3 in amino acids: CASSFGGGTEAFF. CDR3 bases: TGTGCCAGCAGCTTCGGGGGTGGCACTGAAGCTTTCTTT.

This clone came up once. The CDR3 DNA sequence: TGCGCCAGCAGCCTAGGGGTGAGCAATCAGCCCCAGCATTTT. Encoded protein: CASSLGVSNQPQHF. V is TRBV5-1 and J is TRBJ1-5; the D gene is possibly TRBD1 (5 bases). The V end was cut by 4 bases, the J end by 1 base, with 9 bases between. Germline V gene data show CDR1 as SGHRS and CDR2 as YFSETQ. The CDR3 is 14 residues long.

V gene TRBV14 combines with J gene TRBJ1-2; D unresolved. The V gene lost 5 bases and the J gene lost 0 bases, with 7 bases spanning the gap. From germline, CDR1 is SGHDN and CDR2 FVKESK. This CDR3 contains 13 residues. The CDR3 loop is CASSDPPNYGYTF. CDR3 sequence (DNA): TGTGCCAGCAGCGACCCGCCTAACTATGGCTACACCTTC.

The V call is TRBV6-6, the J call TRBJ2-7; no clear D gene. There are 12 residues in the CDR3. The germline V gene encodes CDR1 MNHNY and CDR2 SVGAGI (reference sequence). V lost 8 bases and J lost 3, with 11 bases in between. The CDR3 protein is CASGLRDYEQYF. As DNA, the CDR3 is TGTGCCAGCGGGCTACGAGACTACGAGCAGTACTTC.

This chain uses TRBV15 with TRBJ2-7; a weak D match, TRBD2 (5 bases). V lost 0 bases, J lost 3 bases, and 15 bases lay in between. Germline V gene sequence: CDR1 LNHNV, CDR2 YYDKDF (reference sequence). The CDR3 is 16 residues long. CDR3 residues: CATSREELTGNYEQYF. CDR3 DNA sequence: TGTGCCACCAGCAGAGAAGAGCTTACGGGGAACTACGAGCAGTACTTC.

This clone was found a few times. In DNA, the CDR3 is TGTGCCAGCATGATTGGTGGCGTTGAAAAACTGTTTTTT. Translated: CASMIGGVEKLFF. The chain has TRBV6-1 and TRBJ1-4, with D hard to call. This CDR3 comprises 13 residues. CDR1 is MNHNS and CDR2 is SASEGT in the germline V gene. V was pared by 7 bases and J by 7 bases, with 13 bases between.

The V and J genes are TRBV4-3 and TRBJ2-1; tentative D call: TRBD2 (6 bases). Germline CDR1 is LGHNA and CDR2 is YSLEER. There are 16 residues in the CDR3. The V gene lost 2 bases and the J gene lost 5 bases, with 16 bases spanning the gap. The CDR3 protein is CASSQNRRAGHNEQFF. The CDR3 DNA reads TGCGCCAGCAGCCAAAACCGGAGAGCGGGCCACAATGAGCAGTTCTTC.

The chain's CDR3 is CASRVAGTVDGYTF. In DNA, the CDR3 is TGTGCCAGCAGGGTGGCAGGGACGGTCGATGGCTACACCTTC. The chain is built from TRBV7-9 and TRBJ1-2; tentatively, D is TRBD1 (5 bases). This CDR3 has 14 amino acids. The V end was cut by 6 bases, the J end by 6 bases, with 17 bases between. Germline CDR1 is SEHNR and CDR2 is FQNEAQ (reference sequence).